The source of this TCR beta chain is a study of blood T cells in healthy people across ages. Germline CDR1 reads SGHDT; CDR2 reads YYEEEE. This CDR3 spans 13 amino acids. Trimming cost V 7 bases and J 7 bases; bases outside gene matches: 7. Then a second PCR, running about 6 to 11 cycles, was carried out with a sample-barcoded 5' primer and a J-beta primer mix. TCRdb re-analysed the 5' RACE reads in MiXCR, keeping a single row per CDR3 protein. The sample lists approximately 1.5 million distinct CDR3 sequences, about 32% occurring once. J is TRBJ1-4 and V is TRBV5-6; 7 nucleotides match TRBD1. The receptor comes from a woman aged 25-40 years in good health. The sequencing input was blood. CDR3 residues: CASRRQGSEKLFF. The DNA of the CDR3 is TGTGCCAGCCGGCGACAGGGAAGTGAAAAACTGTTTTTT.